These 13 T cell receptor beta chains originate from one sample sequenced in a study of T cell responses to AZD1222 COVID-19 vaccine. Measured with immunoSEQ multiplex PCR; TCRdb has only the in-frame clones, and not every one. The sample carries 88,000 or so clones, about 89% recorded once. The source was peripheral blood, collected 28 days after the second AZD1222 dose. The origin of the receptors is an adult who received the AZD1222 COVID-19 vaccine.

The rearrangement joins TRBV3-1 (or the pseudogene TRBV3-2) to TRBJ1-1; 7 bases map to TRBD1. Germline V gene lookup returns CDR1 LGHDT and CDR2 YNNKEL (reference sequence). CDR3 length equals 18 residues. The V and J ends lost 3 bases and 1 base, in that order; junction bases with no gene match: 14. DNA for the CDR3: TGTGCCAGCAGCCAGATAAGGACAGGCGGTCCAAAGAACACTGAAGCTTTCTTT. It translates to CASSQIRTGGPKNTEAFF.

The V and J genes are TRBV7-9 and TRBJ2-1, with 9 bases matching TRBD1. The length of the CDR3 is 16 residues. Germline V CDR1 and CDR2: SEHNR, FQNEAQ (reference sequence). V was clipped by 2 bases and J by 7 bases; unmatched bases: 9. CDR3 bases: TGTGCCAGCAGCTTAATGGGACAGGGTGGGGTGAATGAGCAGTTCTTC. Translated, it gives CASSLMGQGGVNEQFF.

The chain combines TRBV30 with TRBJ1-5; D might be TRBD1 (6 bases). The ends were cut back, 0 bases at V and 6 bases at J, with 15 bases in the middle. Germline V lookup: CDR1 GTSNPN, CDR2 SVGIG (reference sequence). The CDR3 is 15 residues long. The CDR3 is CAWSVQGTFSQPQHF. DNA for the CDR3: TGTGCCTGGAGTGTACAGGGCACTTTTAGTCAGCCCCAGCATTTT.

CDR3 protein: CASSPARDLRNTEAFF. The CDR3 DNA reads TGTGCCAGCTCACCGGCCAGGGACTTGAGGAACACTGAAGCTTTCTTT. V and J are TRBV18 and TRBJ1-1, with D possibly TRBD1 on 5 matching bases. Between the trimmed V and J ends, which lost 3 bases and 1 base, there was a span of 15 bases. This CDR3 is 16 amino acids long. Germline CDR1 and CDR2: KGHSH and LQKENI.

The chain joins TRBV6-2 or TRBV6-3 to TRBJ1-2; TRBD1 aligns across 8 bases. Unmatched junction bases numbered 6, after V lost 4 bases and J lost 2 bases. Germline CDR1 and CDR2: MNHEY and SVGEGT. The CDR3 runs 15 residues. In DNA, the CDR3 is TGTGCCAGCAGTTCCCCGGACAGGGCGAACTATGGCTACACCTTC. Translated: CASSSPDRANYGYTF.

This clone was recorded a few times. The rearrangement links TRBV6-5 to TRBJ1-1, with unresolved D. The CDR3 sequence is 13 residues long. Germline V lookup: CDR1 MNHEY, CDR2 SVGAGI. The CDR3 is CASRARADTEAFF. The CDR3 DNA reads TGTGCTTCTAGGGCCCGGGCGGACACTGAAGCTTTCTTT.

The genes are TRBV4-1 and TRBJ1-4; 7 bases align to TRBD1. The length of the CDR3 is 15 residues. Germline trimming cut 0 bases from V and 8 bases from J; bases unmatched to any gene: 6. In germline, CDR1 is MGHRA, CDR2 YSYEKL. The CDR3 is CASSQEGQSREKLFF. Written as DNA, the CDR3 is TGCGCCAGCAGCCAAGAGGGACAGTCTCGAGAAAAACTGTTTTTT.

The chain combines TRBV6-5 with TRBJ2-7, with 7 positions matching TRBD1. V lost 1 base to trimming and J lost 4 bases; unmatched junction nucleotides: 4. The V gene's germline CDR1 is MNHEY and CDR2 SVGAGI. The CDR3 sequence is 14 residues long. This CDR3 reads CASSYYRDSYEQYF. CDR3 DNA: TGTGCCAGCAGTTACTACCGGGACAGTTACGAGCAGTACTTC.

This chain uses TRBV4-1 with TRBJ1-3; no clear D gene. The CDR3 is 16 amino acids. V dropped 1 base and J dropped 0 bases, with 10 bases sitting between them. In germline, CDR1 is MGHRA, CDR2 YSYEKL. CDR3 DNA sequence: TGCGCCAGCAGCCAAGCTCCGGGGAGCTCTGGAAACACCATATATTTT. Its translation is CASSQAPGSSGNTIYF.

The V call is TRBV10-1, the J call TRBJ2-3; D is undetermined. The CDR3 is 14 amino acids. Germline CDR1 and CDR2: WNHNN and SYGVQD (reference sequence). The ends were cut back, 3 bases at V and 6 bases at J, with 13 bases in the middle. The CDR3 is CASSDGPPLDTQYF. CDR3 in DNA: TGCGCCAGCAGTGATGGGCCCCCTCTCGATACGCAGTATTTT.

This chain joins TRBV7-9 and TRBJ2-5; 7 positions match TRBD2. This CDR3 has 15 residues. Germline V gene lookup returns CDR1 SEHNR and CDR2 FQNEAQ (reference sequence). After removal of 3 bases from V and 1 base from J, the junction contained 5 bases not matched to a gene. The CDR3 DNA is TGTGCCAGCAGCTTCGGACGGGGGGTCCAAGAGACCCAGTACTTC. Protein sequence: CASSFGRGVQETQYF.

V is TRBV12-3 or TRBV12-4 and J is TRBJ2-5, with TRBD1 identical over 7 bases. This CDR3 contains 13 residues. V shed 6 bases, J shed 1 base, and the junction held 2 bases outside the gene matches. The CDR3 reads CASSRDSQETQYF. The CDR3 nucleotides are TGTGCCAGCAGCAGGGACAGCCAAGAGACCCAGTACTTC.

V usage is TRBV5-8 and J usage is TRBJ2-3; weak D call: TRBD2 (7 bases). The V gene lost 4 bases and the J gene lost 4 bases, with 13 bases spanning the gap. The CDR3 is made up of 14 amino acids. Germline V gives CDR1 SGHTS, CDR2 YDEGEE. This chain's CDR3 is CASSTWGGADTQYF. CDR3 bases: TGTGCCAGCAGCACCTGGGGGGGCGCAGATACGCAGTATTTT.